What follows are 7 T cell receptor beta chains derived from one specimen sequenced in a study of T-cell reconstitution after alpha-beta-depleted transplantation in children. The TCRbeta library incorporated unique molecular identifiers. TCRdb reprocessed the PCR reads with MiXCR, giving one entry per CDR3 protein. Of fewer than 550,000 distinct CDR3 sequences listed, 11% are singletons. The material was PBMCs, mostly from graft donor cells, obtained 180 days after TCRalphabeta/CD19-depleted stem cell transplant. These receptors were collected from a female patient aged 2 to 10 who had a stem cell transplant for aplastic anemia, so the T cells may come from the graft donor.

This clonotype was counted a few times. The V call is TRBV10-3, the J call TRBJ1-1; no firm D call. This CDR3 spans 14 amino acids. The germline V gene has CDR1 ENHRY and CDR2 SYGVKD. V lost 2 bases and J 0 bases, leaving 7 bases between the germline ends. The CDR3 loop reads CAISERQLNTEAFF. The CDR3 bases are TGTGCCATCAGTGAGCGTCAGCTGAACACTGAAGCTTTCTTT.

This clonotype was observed a few times. The genes are TRBV10-3 and TRBJ2-4; the D gene is possibly TRBD1 (6 bases). The CDR3 loop spans 15 amino acids. Trimming removed 3 bases from V and 1 base from J, with 10 bases in between. The V gene's germline CDR1 is ENHRY and CDR2 SYGVKD. The CDR3 is CAISETGKAKNIQYF. The CDR3 region has the DNA TGTGCCATCAGTGAAACAGGGAAGGCCAAAAACATTCAGTACTTC.

The table lists this clonotype with a few counts. The CDR3 sequence: CSARFFGLAGISEQFF. Written as DNA, the CDR3 is TGCAGTGCTAGATTCTTCGGACTAGCGGGGATTAGTGAGCAGTTCTTC. J is TRBJ2-1 and V is TRBV20-1; 12 nucleotides match TRBD2. CDR3 length: 16 residues. V lost 2 bases to trimming and J lost 9 bases; unmatched junction nucleotides: 11. Germline assignment: CDR1 DFQATT and CDR2 SNEGSKA (reference sequence).

V and J are TRBV7-9 and TRBJ1-2; D is possibly TRBD1 (6 bases). The CDR3 contains 16 residues. Germline V gene lookup returns CDR1 SEHNR and CDR2 FQNEAQ (reference sequence). V shed 4 bases and J shed 8 bases, with 23 bases lying between them. CDR3 loop: CASSSRVDSTQGGYTF. In DNA, the CDR3 is TGTGCCAGCAGCTCCCGGGTCGACAGCACCCAGGGGGGCTACACCTTC.

The chain is built from TRBV5-1 and TRBJ1-1; possibly TRBD1 for D (5 bases). Germline CDR1 and CDR2: SGHRS and YFSETQ. This CDR3 has 14 amino acids. The germline V and J ends were trimmed by 0 bases and 3 bases, with 9 bases remaining between them. The CDR3 coding sequence is TGCGCCAGCAGCTTGGTCGGGACGGACACTGAAGCTTTCTTT. Its protein is CASSLVGTDTEAFF.

This chain joins TRBV12-5 and TRBJ2-7; 7 bases are a match to TRBD2. The CDR3 extends over 18 amino acids. After removal of 0 bases from V and 4 bases from J, the junction contained 15 bases not matched to a gene. Per germline, CDR1 LGHNT and CDR2 FRNRAP. CDR3 amino acids: CASGLVPTGTYGGYEQYV. The CDR3 DNA reads as TGTGCTAGTGGTTTGGTACCCACGGGGACCTACGGGGGGTACGAGCAGTACGTC.

The rearrangement uses TRBV5-1 and TRBJ2-1, with D unresolved. Germline V lookup: CDR1 SGHRS, CDR2 YFSETQ. Trimming shortened V by 0 bases and J by 0 bases, and 13 bases separated the two germline ends. CDR3 length: 17 amino acids. The CDR3 region has the DNA TGCGCCAGCAGCTTGGTGGGATACACGAGCTCCTACAATGAGCAGTTCTTC. It translates to CASSLVGYTSSYNEQFF.